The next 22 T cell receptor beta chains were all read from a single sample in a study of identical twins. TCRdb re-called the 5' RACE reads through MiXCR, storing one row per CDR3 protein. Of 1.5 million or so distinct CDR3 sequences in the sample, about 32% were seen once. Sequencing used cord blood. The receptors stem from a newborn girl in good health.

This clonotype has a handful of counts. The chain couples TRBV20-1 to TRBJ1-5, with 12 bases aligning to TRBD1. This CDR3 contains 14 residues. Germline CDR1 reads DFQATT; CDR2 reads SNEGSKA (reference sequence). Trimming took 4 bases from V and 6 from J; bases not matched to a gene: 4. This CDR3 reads CSATGQGAGQPQHF. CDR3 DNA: TGCAGTGCTACGGGACAGGGGGCCGGTCAGCCCCAGCATTTT.

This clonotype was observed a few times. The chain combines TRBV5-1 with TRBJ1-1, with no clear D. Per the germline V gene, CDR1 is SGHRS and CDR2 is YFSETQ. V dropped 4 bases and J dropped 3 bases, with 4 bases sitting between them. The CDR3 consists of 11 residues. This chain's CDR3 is CASSIDTEAFF. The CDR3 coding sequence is TGCGCCAGCAGCATTGACACTGAAGCTTTCTTT.

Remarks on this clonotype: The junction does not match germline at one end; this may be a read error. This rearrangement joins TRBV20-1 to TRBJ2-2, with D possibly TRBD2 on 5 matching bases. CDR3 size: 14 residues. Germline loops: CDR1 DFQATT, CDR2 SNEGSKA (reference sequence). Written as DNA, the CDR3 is TGCGGTGCTAGAGAGGGTCTATTGGCCGGGGAGCTGTTTTTT. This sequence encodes CGAREGLLAGELFF.

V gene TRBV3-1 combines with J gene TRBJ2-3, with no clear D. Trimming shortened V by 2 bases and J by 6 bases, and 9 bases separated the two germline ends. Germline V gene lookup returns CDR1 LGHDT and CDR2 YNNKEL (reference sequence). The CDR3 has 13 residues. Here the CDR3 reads CASSQRPKDTQYF. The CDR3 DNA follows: TGTGCCAGCAGCCAAAGACCGAAGGATACGCAGTATTTT.

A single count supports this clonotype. Here the CDR3 DNA reads TGTGCCAGCAGTTTGATACAGGGGCCGGGTGAAAAACTGTTTTTT. It specifies CASSLIQGPGEKLFF. V and J are TRBV12-3 or TRBV12-4 and TRBJ1-4; 7 nucleotides agree with TRBD1. This CDR3 region has 15 residues. V lost 3 bases and J lost 7; bases outside the gene matches: 8.

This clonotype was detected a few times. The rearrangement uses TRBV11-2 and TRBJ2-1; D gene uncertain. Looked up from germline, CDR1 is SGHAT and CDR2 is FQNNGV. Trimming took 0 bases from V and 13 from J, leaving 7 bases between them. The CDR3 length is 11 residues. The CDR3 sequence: CASSLDLDQFF. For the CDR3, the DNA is TGTGCCAGCAGCTTAGATCTAGATCAGTTCTTC.

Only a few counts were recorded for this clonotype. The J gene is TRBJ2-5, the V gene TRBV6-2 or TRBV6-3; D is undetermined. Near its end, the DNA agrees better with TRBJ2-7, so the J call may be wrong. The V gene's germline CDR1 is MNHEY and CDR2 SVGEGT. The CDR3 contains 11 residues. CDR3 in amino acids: CASRLHFEQYF. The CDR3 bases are TGTGCCAGCAGATTACATTTCGAGCAGTACTTC.

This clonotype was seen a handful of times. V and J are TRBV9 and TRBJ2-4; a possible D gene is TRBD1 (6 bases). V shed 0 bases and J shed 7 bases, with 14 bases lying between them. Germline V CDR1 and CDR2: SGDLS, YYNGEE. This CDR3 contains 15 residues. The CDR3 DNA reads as TGTGCCAGCAGCGTAGCTGGACAGCAGGGCAACATTCAGTACTTC. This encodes CASSVAGQQGNIQYF.

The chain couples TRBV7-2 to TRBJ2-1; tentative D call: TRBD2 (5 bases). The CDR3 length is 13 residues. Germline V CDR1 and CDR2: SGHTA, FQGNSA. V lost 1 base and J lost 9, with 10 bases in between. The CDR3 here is CASSLELEAEQFF. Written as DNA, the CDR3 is TGTGCCAGCAGCTTAGAACTAGAGGCTGAGCAGTTCTTC. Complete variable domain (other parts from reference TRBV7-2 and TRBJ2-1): GAGVSQSPSNKVTEKGKDVELRCDPISGHTALYWYRQSLGQGLEFLIYFQGNSAPDKSGLPSDRFSAERTGGSVSTLTIQRTQQEDSAVYLCASSLELEAEQFFGPGTRLTVL.

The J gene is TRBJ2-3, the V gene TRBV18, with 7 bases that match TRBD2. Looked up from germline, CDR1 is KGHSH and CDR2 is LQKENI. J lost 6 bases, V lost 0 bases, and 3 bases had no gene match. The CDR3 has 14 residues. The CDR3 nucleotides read TGTGCCAGCTCACCACCCAGCGGGGACGATACGCAGTATTTT. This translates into CASSPPSGDDTQYF.

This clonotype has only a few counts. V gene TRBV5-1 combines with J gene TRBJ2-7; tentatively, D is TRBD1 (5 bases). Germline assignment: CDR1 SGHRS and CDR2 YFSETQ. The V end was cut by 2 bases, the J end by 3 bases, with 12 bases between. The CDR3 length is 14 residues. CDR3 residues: CASSFSQGNYEQYF. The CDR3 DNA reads TGCGCCAGCAGCTTCTCCCAGGGCAACTACGAGCAGTACTTC. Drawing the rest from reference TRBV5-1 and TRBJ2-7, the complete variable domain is KAGVTQTPRYLIKTRGQQVTLSCSPISGHRSVSWYQQTPGQGLQFLFEYFSETQRNKGNFPGRFSGRQFSNSRSEMNVSTLELGDSALYLCASSFSQGNYEQYFGPGTRLTVT.

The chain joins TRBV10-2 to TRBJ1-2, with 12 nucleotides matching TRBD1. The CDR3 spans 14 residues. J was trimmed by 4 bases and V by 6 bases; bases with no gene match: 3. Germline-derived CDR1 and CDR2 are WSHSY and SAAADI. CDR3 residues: CASRGTGGVYGYTF. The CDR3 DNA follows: TGCGCCAGCAGGGGGACAGGGGGCGTCTATGGCTACACCTTC.

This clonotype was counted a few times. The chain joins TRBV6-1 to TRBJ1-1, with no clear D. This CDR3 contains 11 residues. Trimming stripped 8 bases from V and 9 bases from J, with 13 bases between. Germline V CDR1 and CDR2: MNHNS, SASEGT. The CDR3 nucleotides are TGTGCCAGCTCCCGGACTGTTAAAGCTTTCTTT. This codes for CASSRTVKAFF.

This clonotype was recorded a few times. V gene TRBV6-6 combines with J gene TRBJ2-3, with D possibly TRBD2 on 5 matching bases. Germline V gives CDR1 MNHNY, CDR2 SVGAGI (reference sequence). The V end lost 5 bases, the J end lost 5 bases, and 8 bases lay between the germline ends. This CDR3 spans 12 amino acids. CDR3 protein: CASSRTQDTQYF. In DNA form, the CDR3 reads TGTGCCAGCAGTCGGACTCAAGATACGCAGTATTTT.

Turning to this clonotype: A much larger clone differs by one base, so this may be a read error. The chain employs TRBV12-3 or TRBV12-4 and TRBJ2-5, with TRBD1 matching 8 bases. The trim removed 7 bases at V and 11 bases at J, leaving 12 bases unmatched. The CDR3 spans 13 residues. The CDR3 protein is CASTWTGWYDQYF. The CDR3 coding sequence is TGTGCCAGCACTTGGACAGGGTGGTACGATCAGTACTTC.

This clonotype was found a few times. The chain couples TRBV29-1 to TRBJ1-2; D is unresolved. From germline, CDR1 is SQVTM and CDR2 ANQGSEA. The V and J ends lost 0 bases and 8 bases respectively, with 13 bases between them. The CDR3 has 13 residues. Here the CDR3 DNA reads TGCAGCGTTGAAGATAAAAGGCGGGGAGGCTACACCTTC. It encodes CSVEDKRRGGYTF.

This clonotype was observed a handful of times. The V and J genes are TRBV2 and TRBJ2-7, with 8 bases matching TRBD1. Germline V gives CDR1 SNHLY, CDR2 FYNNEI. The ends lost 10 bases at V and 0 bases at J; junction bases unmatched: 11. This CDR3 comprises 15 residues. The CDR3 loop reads CATLPPGTGSYEQYF. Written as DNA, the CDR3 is TGTGCCACCTTACCTCCCGGGACAGGCTCCTACGAGCAGTACTTC.

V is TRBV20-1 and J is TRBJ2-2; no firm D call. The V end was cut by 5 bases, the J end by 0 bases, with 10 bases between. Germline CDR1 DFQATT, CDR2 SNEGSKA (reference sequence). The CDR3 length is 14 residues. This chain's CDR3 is CSAGSDANTGELFF. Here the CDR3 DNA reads TGCAGTGCTGGATCTGACGCGAACACCGGGGAGCTGTTTTTT.

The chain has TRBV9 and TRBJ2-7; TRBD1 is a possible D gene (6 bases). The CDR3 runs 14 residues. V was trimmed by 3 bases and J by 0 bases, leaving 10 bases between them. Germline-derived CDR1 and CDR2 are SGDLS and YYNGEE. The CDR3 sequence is CASSGQGISYEQYF. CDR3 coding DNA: TGTGCCAGCAGCGGGCAGGGGATCTCCTACGAGCAGTACTTC.

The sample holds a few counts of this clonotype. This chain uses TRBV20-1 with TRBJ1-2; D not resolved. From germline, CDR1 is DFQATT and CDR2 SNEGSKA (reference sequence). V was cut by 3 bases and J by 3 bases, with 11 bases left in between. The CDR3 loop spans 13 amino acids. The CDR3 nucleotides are TGCAGTGCTAGGCCCGACACCCACTATGGCTACACCTTC. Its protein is CSARPDTHYGYTF.

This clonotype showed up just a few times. The CDR3 is CSARVPSGRYNEQFF. The CDR3 DNA reads as TGCAGTGCTAGAGTGCCTAGCGGGAGGTACAATGAGCAGTTCTTC. This sequence joins TRBV20-1 and TRBJ2-1, with 11 bases fitting TRBD2. Germline assignment: CDR1 DFQATT and CDR2 SNEGSKA (reference sequence). This CDR3 is 15 amino acids long. After removal of 1 base from V and 4 bases from J, the junction contained 3 bases not matched to a gene.

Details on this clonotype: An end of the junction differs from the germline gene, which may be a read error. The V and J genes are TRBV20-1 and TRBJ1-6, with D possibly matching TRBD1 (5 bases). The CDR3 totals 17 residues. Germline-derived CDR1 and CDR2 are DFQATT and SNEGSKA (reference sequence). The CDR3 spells CSANPPGPALINSSLHF. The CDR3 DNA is TGCAGTGCTAATCCACCGGGACCGGCCTTGATTAATTCATCCCTCCACTTT.